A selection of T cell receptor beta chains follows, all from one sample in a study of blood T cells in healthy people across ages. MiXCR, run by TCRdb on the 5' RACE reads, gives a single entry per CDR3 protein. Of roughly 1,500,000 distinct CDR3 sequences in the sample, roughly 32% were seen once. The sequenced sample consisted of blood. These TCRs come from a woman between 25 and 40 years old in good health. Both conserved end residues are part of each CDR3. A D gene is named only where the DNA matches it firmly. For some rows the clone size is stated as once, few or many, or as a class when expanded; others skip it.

CASRIEVAGGEQFF	TGTGCCAGTAGGATAGAGGTAGCTGGCGGTGAGCAGTTCTTC	-	TRBV19	TRBJ2-1	-
CASSRQGIGNEQFF	TGTGCCAGCAGCCGACAGGGTATTGGTAATGAGCAGTTCTTC	-	TRBV2	TRBJ2-1	TRBD1
CASSLQLSTEAFF	TGTGCCAGCAGCTTACAGCTATCCACTGAAGCTTTCTTT	-	TRBV11-2	TRBJ1-1	-
CSARVRTGRSSYNEQFF	TGCAGTGCTAGGGTCAGGACAGGGCGGAGCTCCTACAATGAGCAGTTCTTC	-	TRBV20-1	TRBJ2-1	TRBD1
CASSSPRSGSGDTQYF	TGTGCCAGCAGTTCCCCACGTAGCGGGAGTGGAGATACGCAGTATTTT	-	TRBV28	TRBJ2-3	TRBD2
CASSDERGGPGEQYF	TGCGCCAGCAGTGATGAGCGGGGGGGCCCAGGCGAGCAGTACTTC	few	TRBV10-2	TRBJ2-7	TRBD2
CATSRDRGGANVLTF	TGTGCCACCAGCAGAGATAGGGGTGGGGCCAACGTCCTGACTTTC	-	TRBV15	TRBJ2-6	-
CASSDQGAGDEQYF	TGTGCCAGCAGCGACCAGGGGGCCGGGGACGAGCAGTACTTC	few	TRBV5-6	TRBJ2-7	TRBD1
CASSTTWTLGDTQYF	TGTGCCAGTAGTACCACCTGGACCCTAGGAGATACGCAGTATTTT	-	TRBV19	TRBJ2-3	-
CSAIVPGLAGMADTQYF	TGCAGTGCCATCGTCCCGGGACTAGCGGGGATGGCAGATACGCAGTATTTT	few	TRBV20-1	TRBJ2-3	TRBD2
CASSSRTSGRAIYEQYF	TGTGCCAGCAGTTCCCGGACTAGCGGGAGGGCCATATACGAGCAGTACTTC	-	TRBV27	TRBJ2-7	TRBD2
CASSHSGLRDDEQYF	TGTGCCAGCAGCCACTCCGGGTTAAGGGACGATGAGCAGTACTTC	-	TRBV7-3	TRBJ2-7	-
CASSSNSGRNSYNEQFF	TGTGCCAGCAGCTCTAATAGCGGGAGAAACTCCTACAATGAGCAGTTCTTC	-	TRBV7-6	TRBJ2-1	TRBD2
CATSRDRVNSPLHF	TGTGCCACCAGCAGAGACAGAGTAAATTCACCCCTCCACTTT	few	TRBV15	TRBJ1-6	-
CSARADRLFFYGYTF	TGCAGTGCTAGAGCGGACAGGTTGTTTTTTTATGGCTACACCTTC	-	TRBV20-1	TRBJ1-2	TRBD1
CASSERGAAPASNQPQHF	TGTGCCAGCAGTGAGAGGGGGGCCGCCCCGGCGAGCAATCAGCCCCAGCATTTT	-	TRBV2	TRBJ1-5	-
CASSEGGFDYEQYF	TGTGCCAGCAGTGAAGGGGGCTTTGACTACGAGCAGTACTTC	few	TRBV9	TRBJ2-7	TRBD1
CASSYGTSGRGSYNEQFF	TGTGCCAGCAGCTACGGGACTAGCGGGAGGGGCTCCTACAATGAGCAGTTCTTC	-	TRBV7-3	TRBJ2-1	TRBD2
CSALSQSGATYNEQFF	TGCAGTGCTCTCTCCCAGAGTGGCGCCACCTACAATGAGCAGTTCTTC	-	TRBV20-1	TRBJ2-1	-
CASSLEGFYTF	TGTGCCAGCAGCTTAGAGGGATTCTACACCTTC	-	TRBV7-9	TRBJ1-2	-
CASSLRTSGGSYNEQFF	TGTGCCAGCAGCCTCCGGACTAGCGGGGGGAGTTACAATGAGCAGTTCTTC	-	TRBV4-2	TRBJ2-1	TRBD2
CASSPGTGKHNEQFF	TGCGCCAGCAGCCCTGGGACAGGGAAGCACAATGAGCAGTTCTTC	-	TRBV5-1	TRBJ2-1	TRBD1
CASSQGSGNGYTF	TGCGCCAGCAGCCAAGGGTCGGGGAATGGCTACACCTTC	many	TRBV4-1	TRBJ1-2	-
CAWMGGTLHF	TGTGCCTGGATGGGGGGGACCCTCCACTTT	-	TRBV30	TRBJ1-6	-
CSAPDRLGNGYTF	TGCAGTGCCCCGGACAGGCTAGGGAATGGCTACACCTTC	-	TRBV20-1	TRBJ1-2	TRBD1
CASRQGPIAYEQYF	TGTGCCAGCCGACAGGGACCCATTGCCTACGAGCAGTACTTC	-	TRBV6-1	TRBJ2-7	TRBD1
CASSHHRVRSYEQYF	TGTGCCAGCAGCCATCACAGGGTAAGGTCCTACGAGCAGTACTTC	few	TRBV5-5	TRBJ2-7	-
CASSLGAGGPTDTQYF	TGTGCCAGCAGCTTAGGAGCGGGGGGGCCAACAGATACGCAGTATTTT	many	TRBV7-6	TRBJ2-3	TRBD2
CSVALGSGELFF	TGCAGCGTTGCCCTAGGGTCCGGGGAGCTGTTTTTT	-	TRBV29-1	TRBJ2-2	-
CASSRREGQGQETQYF	TGTGCCAGCAGCCGTCGGGAGGGACAGGGTCAAGAGACCCAGTACTTC	many	TRBV4-2	TRBJ2-5	-
CAWSGDGGRQPQHF	TGTGCCTGGAGCGGGGACGGGGGACGACAGCCCCAGCATTTT	few	TRBV30	TRBJ1-5	-
CASSFRIRETQYF	TGTGCCAGCAGCTTCCGGATTCGGGAGACCCAGTACTTC	-	TRBV5-4	TRBJ2-5	-
CASSQEFSGGSADTQYF	TGTGCCAGCAGCCAAGAATTCTCCGGAGGATCGGCAGATACGCAGTATTTT	-	TRBV4-2	TRBJ2-3	-
CASSLTGVAYEQYF	TGTGCCAGCAGCCTCACAGGGGTGGCGTACGAGCAGTACTTC	many	TRBV3-1	TRBJ2-7	TRBD1
CASRPGANYGYTF	TGTGCCAGCAGACCAGGGGCTAACTATGGCTACACCTTC	many	TRBV11-2	TRBJ1-2	-
CSARVWAGETQYF	TGCAGTGCTAGAGTTTGGGCAGGAGAGACCCAGTACTTC	-	TRBV20-1	TRBJ2-5	-
CASSLDRGTGANVLTF	TGTGCCAGCAGCTTGGACAGGGGTACCGGGGCCAACGTCCTGACTTTC	many	TRBV5-5	TRBJ2-6	TRBD1
CASGRQGQETQYF	TGTGCTAGTGGCCGACAAGGCCAAGAGACCCAGTACTTC	many	TRBV12-5	TRBJ2-5	-
CASSSGSSPLHF	TGTGCCAGCAGTTCCGGATCTTCACCCCTCCACTTT	few	TRBV6-5	TRBJ1-6	-
CASEGPEASYEQYF	TGTGCCAGCGAGGGGCCAGAGGCCTCCTACGAGCAGTACTTC	-	TRBV6-2/TRBV6-3	TRBJ2-7	-